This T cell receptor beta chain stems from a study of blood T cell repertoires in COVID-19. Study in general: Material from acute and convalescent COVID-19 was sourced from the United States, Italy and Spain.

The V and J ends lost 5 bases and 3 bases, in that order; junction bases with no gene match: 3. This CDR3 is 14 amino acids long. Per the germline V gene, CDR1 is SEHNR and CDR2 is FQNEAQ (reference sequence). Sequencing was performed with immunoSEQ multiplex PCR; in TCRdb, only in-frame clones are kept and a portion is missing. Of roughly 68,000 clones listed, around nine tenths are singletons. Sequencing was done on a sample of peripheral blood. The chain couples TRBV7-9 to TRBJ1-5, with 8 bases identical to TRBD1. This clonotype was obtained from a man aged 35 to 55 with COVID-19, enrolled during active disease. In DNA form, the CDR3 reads TGTGCCAGCAGCCGGGGACAGGACAATCAGCCCCAGCATTTT. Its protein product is CASSRGQDNQPQHF.